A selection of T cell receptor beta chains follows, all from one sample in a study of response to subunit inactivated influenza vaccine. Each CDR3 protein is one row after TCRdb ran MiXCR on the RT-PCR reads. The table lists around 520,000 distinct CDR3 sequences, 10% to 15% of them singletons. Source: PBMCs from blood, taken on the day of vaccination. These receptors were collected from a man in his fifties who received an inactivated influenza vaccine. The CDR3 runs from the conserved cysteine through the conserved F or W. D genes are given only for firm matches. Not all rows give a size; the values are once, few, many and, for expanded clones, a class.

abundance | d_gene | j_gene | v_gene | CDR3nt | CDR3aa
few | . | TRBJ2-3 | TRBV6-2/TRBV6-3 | TGTGCCAGCAGTCCATCCGGGACCCTCACAGATACGCAGTATTTT | CASSPSGTLTDTQYF
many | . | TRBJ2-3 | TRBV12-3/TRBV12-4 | TGTGCCAGCAGTTTAAAGGCGGCGCAGTATTTT | CASSLKAAQYF
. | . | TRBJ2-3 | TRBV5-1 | TGCGCCAGCAGCTTGGGTCCGGGGGCGGCAGATACGCAGTATTTT | CASSLGPGAADTQYF
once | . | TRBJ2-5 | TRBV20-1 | TGCAGTGCTAGAGAACAATCCCCCGGGGAGACCCAGTACTTC | CSAREQSPGETQYF
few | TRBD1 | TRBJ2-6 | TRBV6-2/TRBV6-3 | TGTGCCAGCAGTTTCTATCTCCGGGACAGGGGTCTGGCTGGGGCCAACGTCCTGACTTTC | CASSFYLRDRGLAGANVLTF
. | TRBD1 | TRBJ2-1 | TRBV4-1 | TGCGCCAGCAGCCCGGGACAGGGGAGGAACAATGAGCAGTTCTTC | CASSPGQGRNNEQFF
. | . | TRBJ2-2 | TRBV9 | TGTGCCAGCAGCGTACTGGCCCCTGGAAGCGGACACACCGGGGAGCTGTTTTTT | CASSVLAPGSGHTGELFF
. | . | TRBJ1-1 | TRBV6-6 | TGTGCCAGCAGCAGGGGCTCGTACACTGAAGCTTTCTTT | CASSRGSYTEAFF
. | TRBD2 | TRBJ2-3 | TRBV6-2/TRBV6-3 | TGTGCCAGCAGTTGGGCGGGGGGGATCACAGATACGCAGTATTTT | CASSWAGGITDTQYF
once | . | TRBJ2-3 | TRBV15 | TGTGCCACCAGCAGAGAGGAGGGGAAGGAAGCTACGCAGTATTTT | CATSREEGKEATQYF
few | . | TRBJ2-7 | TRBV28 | TGTGCCAGCAGTTCAAGGCGCGAGCAGTACTTC | CASSSRREQYF
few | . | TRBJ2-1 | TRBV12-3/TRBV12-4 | TGTGCCAGCAGTTTAGACACGCTCCCCAATGAGCAGTTCTTC | CASSLDTLPNEQFF
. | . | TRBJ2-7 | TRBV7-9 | TGTGCCAGCAGCTCCCGTCACAGACAATACGAGCAGTACTTC | CASSSRHRQYEQYF
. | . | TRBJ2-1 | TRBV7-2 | TGTGCCAGCAGCTTATATCTAGTCCATGAGCAGTTCTTC | CASSLYLVHEQFF
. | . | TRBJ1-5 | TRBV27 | TGTGCCAGCAGTTTAATTTTGGGCAATCAGCCCCAGCATTTT | CASSLILGNQPQHF
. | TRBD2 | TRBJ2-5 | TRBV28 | TGTGCCAGCAGGATTCGGAGCGGGAGGCAACAAGAGACCCAGTACTTC | CASRIRSGRQQETQYF
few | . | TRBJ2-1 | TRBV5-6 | TGTGCCAGCAGCTCCCTGGCGGCCAGCTCCTACAATGAGCAGTTCTTC | CASSSLAASSYNEQFF
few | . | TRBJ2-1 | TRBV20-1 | TGCAGTGCTAGAGATTTCGGCGTGAGCTCCTACAATGAGCAGTTCTTC | CSARDFGVSSYNEQFF
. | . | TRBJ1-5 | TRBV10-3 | TGTGCCATCAGTGAGTCCGAGGTCGGTCAGCCCCAGCATTTT | CAISESEVGQPQHF
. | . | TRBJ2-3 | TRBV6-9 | TGTGCCAGCAGTTATTCTGGCAGCCTCCCGTGTCTTAGCACAGATACGCAGTATTTT | CASSYSGSLPCLSTDTQYF
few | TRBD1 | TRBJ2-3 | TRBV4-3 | TGCGCCAGCAGCCAAGATCTCAGGGGGTATCGTGAAGATACGCAGTATTTT | CASSQDLRGYREDTQYF
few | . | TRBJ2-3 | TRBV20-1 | TGCAGTGCTAGAGTAACCGGGAGAACAGATACGCAGTATTTT | CSARVTGRTDTQYF
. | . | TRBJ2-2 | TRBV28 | TGTGCCAGCAGTTTATTAGGGACTGCCTACGGGGAGCTGTTTTTT | CASSLLGTAYGELFF
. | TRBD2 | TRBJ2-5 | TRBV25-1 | TGTGCCAGCAGTGAGGGTTGGTCTAGCGGGCCGGAGGAGACCCAGTACTTC | CASSEGWSSGPEETQYF
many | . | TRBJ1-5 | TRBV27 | TGTGCCAGCAGTTTATGGGGAAGTCAGCCCCAGCATTTT | CASSLWGSQPQHF
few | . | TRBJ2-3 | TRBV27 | TGTGCCAGCAGTCCCCGCCGGGTCGATCCCACAGATACGCAGTATTTT | CASSPRRVDPTDTQYF
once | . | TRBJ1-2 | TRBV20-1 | TGCAGTGCTAGAGTGGGGGGGGATGATGGCTACACCTTC | CSARVGGDDGYTF
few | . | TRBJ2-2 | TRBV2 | TGTGCCAGCAGTGAGGAGGTGATCGGGGAGCTGTTTTTT | CASSEEVIGELFF
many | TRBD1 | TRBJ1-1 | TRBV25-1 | TGTGCCAGCAGTCCTAGGACAGGGCGGGACACTGAAGCTTTCTTT | CASSPRTGRDTEAFF
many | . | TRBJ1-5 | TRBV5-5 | TGTGCCAGCAGCCGGAGCGGCGTTTTAGGCAATCAGCCCCAGCATTTT | CASSRSGVLGNQPQHF
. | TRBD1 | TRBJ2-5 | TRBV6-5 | TGTGCCAGCAGTTACGGGACAGCGAGAATAAAAGAGACCCAGTACTTC | CASSYGTARIKETQYF
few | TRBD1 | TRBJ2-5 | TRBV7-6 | TGTGCCAGCAGCTTACATGGGGGACAGACCCAAGAGACCCAGTACTTC | CASSLHGGQTQETQYF
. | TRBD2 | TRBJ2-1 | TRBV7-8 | TGTGCCAGCAGCCCGGGACTAGCGGGGGCCGAGGAGCAGTTCTTC | CASSPGLAGAEEQFF
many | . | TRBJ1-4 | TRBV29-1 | TGCAGCGTCCGGACAGCAACTAATGAAAAACTGTTTTTT | CSVRTATNEKLFF
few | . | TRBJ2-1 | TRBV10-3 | TGTGCCCCTCCCACGGGAGGTCTAGCGGAGGACAGCAATGAGCAGTTCTTC | CAPPTGGLAEDSNEQFF
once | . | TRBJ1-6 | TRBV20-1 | TGCAGTGCTCGGACAGAGGGGTCCTATAATTCACCCCTCCACTTT | CSARTEGSYNSPLHF